The sequence of this T cell receptor (beta chain) was determined in a study of long-term antiretroviral therapy in people with HIV. Study in general: By about a decade, the earliest samples predate the 2015 immediate-ART recommendation.

Going into DNA extraction, samples held roughly 0.85-11 million cryopreserved PBMC. Run at survey level, the immunoSEQ assay was version v3.0. Sequencing aimed to cover about 40,000-55,000 T-cell genomes per sample. Sequencing used immunoSEQ multiplex PCR; TCRdb keeps in-frame clones, though not all of them. The sample shows around 35,000 clones, approximately 96% of them seen only once. The sample here was unsorted PBMCs, taken around 6.6 years after starting antiretroviral therapy. The TCR was taken from a man under 40 with HIV.

The CDR3 sequence is CASSTEAGELFF. The DNA of the CDR3 is TGTGCCAGTAGTACAGAGGCCGGGGAGCTGTTTTTT. V is TRBV19 and J is TRBJ2-2, with no clear D. This CDR3 spans 12 amino acids. The V end lost 4 bases, the J end lost 6 bases, and 6 bases lay between the germline ends. Per the germline V gene, CDR1 is LNHDA and CDR2 is SQIVND (reference sequence).